The T cell receptor beta chain under discussion was sequenced for a study of blood T cell repertoires in COVID-19. As for the study in general: The origin of the acute and convalescent COVID-19 samples was the United States, Italy and Spain. The cDNA or gDNA used as material had been derived from T cells, B-cell-depleted T cells, or PBMCs.

Original analysis: The assay estimated nucleated cells by amplifying reference gene primers. The method was immunoSEQ multiplex PCR; TCRdb's version includes in-frame clones alone and lacks a portion of them. V and J calls and clone size are given by that table; D and trimming were obtained from the DNA. This sample has 25,000 to 35,000 clones, with 88% found just once. Germline CDR1 and CDR2: ENHRY and SYGVKD. This CDR3 contains 13 residues. V lost 3 bases and J 6 bases, leaving 9 bases between the germline ends. This clone was found a few times. Sequencing was performed on peripheral blood. This TCR was recovered from a human donor in a cohort sampled during active COVID-19. J is TRBJ1-5 and V is TRBV10-3, with TRBD1 as a possible D gene (6 bases). For the CDR3, the DNA is TGTGCCATCAGTGATTTAGGGGGTCAGCCCCAGCATTTT. Translated: CAISDLGGQPQHF.